The entry below gives a single T cell receptor (beta chain) sequence along with its context. Its antigen is not yet known. Base-call qualities are not available, and no considerably larger clone is one nucleotide away. Via the germline V gene, CDR1 is LGHNT and CDR2 FRNRAP. V drops 7 bases and J drops 2 bases, leaving 5 bases in between. The CDR3 contains 11 residues, cysteine and phenylalanine counted. Just CDR3 DNA is preserved here, 33 bases in frame from base 1. The source of the sample is a study of T cell responses to AZD1222 COVID-19 vaccine (dated by TCRdb to the early 2020s). Some background on the complete study: A total of around 240 trial participants underwent TCR sequencing, of whom about 210 received two doses of AZD1222 and about 26 received two doses of the MenACWY control vaccine. Trial participants were enrolled by age into subgroups of 18-55, 56-69 and 70-plus years, and 148, 28 and 57 TCR-sequenced participants, respectively, were included in these subgroups.

The CDR3 regions of human TCRbeta chains were analyzed by immunosequencing. As for the original processing: Repertoire TCRs were matched against a reference library of SARS-CoV-2-specific TCRs generated with the MIRA antigen-specificity platform. Breadth meant the fraction of unique TCRs that were SARS-CoV-2-associated, whereas depth meant the fraction of total T cells that were SARS-CoV-2-associated. Using the MIRA data, every spike-specific TCR was mapped to the spike region that the TCR reacted to and assigned to either a CD4 or a CD8 class. Log10-transformed breadth and depth values were compared by one-way ANOVA with Sidak's multiple comparisons tests. In TCRdb, the immuneACCESS table is reduced to in-frame sequences with V and J assigned. These tables do not hold every clone; where another copy was compared, an unresolved V gene accounts for under half, and the others remain unexplained. D and trimming were read from the DNA, whereas the V and J calls and clone size are those reported in that table. The sample table contains 150,000 to 200,000 clones; only one count was recorded for around 87% of them. The biggest ten clones account for roughly 4.3% of the sample.

The study at large found these results: The vaccine-associated CD4 TCRs covered the entire spike protein, and the dominant responses fell in regions 160-218 and 743-854. The 56-69-year group was small, and its depth increase did not reach significance, likely because of low power. Conclusions about previously exposed vaccinees are limited because only five to seven AZD1222 recipients were SARS-CoV-2 seropositive at baseline. Reportedly, close to half of the unique spike-specific TCRs recognized epitopes lying outside the regions that are mutated in the B.1.351 and B.1.1.7 variants. Because no samples from the day 14 peak response were available, repertoires could be characterized only after the peak T cell response. Spike-specific TCR breadth and depth rose significantly after two AZD1222 doses compared with day 0 and with MenACWY recipients. Participants were mostly white British, with more females than males. The authors suggested clonal diversity may have been underestimated.

Taken with the paper, the label for time point translates to: about 28 days (+/-7) after the second vaccine dose. AZD1222 recipients with second doses at about 4 weeks or about 12 weeks were pooled, because spike-specific TCR depth and breadth did not differ between schedules. The vaccinee samples were drawn from two UK trials, COV001 and COV002, one of which was a single-blind randomized controlled phase 2/3 trial testing AZD1222 (ChAdOx1 nCoV-19) in healthy adults. For TCRbeta chain sequencing, PBMC samples were collected from trial participants at day 0 and at day 28 after the second dose. Source: peripheral blood, taken 28 days after the second AZD1222 dose. The receptor chain draws on TRBV12-5 and TRBJ1-2; no D segment can be confidently identified. The sequence was obtained from an adult who received the AZD1222 COVID-19 vaccine. The CDR3 protein: CASAMNYGYTF. The bases read TGTGCTAGTGCCATGAACTATGGCTACACCTTC.